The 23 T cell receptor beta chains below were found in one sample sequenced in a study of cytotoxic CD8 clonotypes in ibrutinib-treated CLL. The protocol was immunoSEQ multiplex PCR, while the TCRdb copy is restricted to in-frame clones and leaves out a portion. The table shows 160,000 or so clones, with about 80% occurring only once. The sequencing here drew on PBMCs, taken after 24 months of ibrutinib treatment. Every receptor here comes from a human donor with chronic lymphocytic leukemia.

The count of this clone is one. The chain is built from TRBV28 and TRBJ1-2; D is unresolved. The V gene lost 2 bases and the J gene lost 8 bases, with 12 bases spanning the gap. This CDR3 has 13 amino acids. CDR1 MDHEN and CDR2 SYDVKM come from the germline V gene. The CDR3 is CASSLDIPGGYTF. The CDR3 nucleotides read TGTGCCAGCAGTTTAGACATCCCCGGGGGCTACACCTTC.

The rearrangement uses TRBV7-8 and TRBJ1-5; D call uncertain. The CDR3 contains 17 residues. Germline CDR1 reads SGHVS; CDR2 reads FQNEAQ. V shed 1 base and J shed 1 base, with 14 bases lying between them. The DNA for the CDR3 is TGTGCCAGCAGCTTAGTAGTAGGGTGGCCCAGCAATCAGCCCCAGCATTTT. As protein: CASSLVVGWPSNQPQHF.

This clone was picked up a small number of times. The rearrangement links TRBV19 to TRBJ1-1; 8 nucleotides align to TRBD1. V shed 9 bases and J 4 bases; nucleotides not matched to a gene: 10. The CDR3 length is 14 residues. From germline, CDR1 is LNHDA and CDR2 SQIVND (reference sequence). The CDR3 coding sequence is TGTGCCAGCCGGGACCGGACAGGGAGCACTGAAGCTTTCTTT. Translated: CASRDRTGSTEAFF. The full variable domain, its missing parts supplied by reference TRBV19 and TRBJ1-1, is DGGITQSPKYLFRKEGQNVTLSCEQNLNHDAMYWYRQDPGQGLRLIYYSQIVNDFQKGDIAEGYSVSREKKESFPLTVTSAQKNPTAFYLCASRDRTGSTEAFFGQGTRLTVV.

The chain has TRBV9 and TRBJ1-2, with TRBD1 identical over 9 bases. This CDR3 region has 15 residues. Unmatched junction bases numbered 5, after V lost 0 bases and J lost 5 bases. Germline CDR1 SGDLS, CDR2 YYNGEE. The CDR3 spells CASSVALGQGYGYTF. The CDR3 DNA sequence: TGTGCCAGCAGCGTAGCTTTAGGACAGGGGTATGGCTACACCTTC.

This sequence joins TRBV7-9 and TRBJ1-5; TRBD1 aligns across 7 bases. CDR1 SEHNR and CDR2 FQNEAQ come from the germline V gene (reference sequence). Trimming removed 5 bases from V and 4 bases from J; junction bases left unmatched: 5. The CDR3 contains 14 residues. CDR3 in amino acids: CASSEQGRNQPQHF. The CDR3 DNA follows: TGTGCCAGCAGCGAACAGGGGCGGAATCAGCCCCAGCATTTT.

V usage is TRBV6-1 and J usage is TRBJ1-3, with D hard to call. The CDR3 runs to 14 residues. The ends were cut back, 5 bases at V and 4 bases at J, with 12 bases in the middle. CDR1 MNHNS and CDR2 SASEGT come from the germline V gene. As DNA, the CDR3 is TGTGCCAGCAGTATGGAGCCACCGGGAAACACCATATATTTT. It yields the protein CASSMEPPGNTIYF.

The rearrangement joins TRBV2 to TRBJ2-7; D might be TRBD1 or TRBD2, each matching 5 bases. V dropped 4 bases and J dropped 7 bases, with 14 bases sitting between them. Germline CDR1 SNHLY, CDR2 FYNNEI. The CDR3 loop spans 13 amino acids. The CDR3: CASSVLGTAEQYF. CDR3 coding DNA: TGTGCCAGCAGTGTTCTTGGGACGGCGGAGCAGTACTTC. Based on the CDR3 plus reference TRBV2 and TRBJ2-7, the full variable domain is EPEVTQTPSHQVTQMGQEVILRCVPISNHLYFYWYRQILGQKVEFLVSFYNNEISEKSEIFDDQFSVERPDGSNFTLKIRSTKLEDSAMYFCASSVLGTAEQYFGPGTRLTVT.

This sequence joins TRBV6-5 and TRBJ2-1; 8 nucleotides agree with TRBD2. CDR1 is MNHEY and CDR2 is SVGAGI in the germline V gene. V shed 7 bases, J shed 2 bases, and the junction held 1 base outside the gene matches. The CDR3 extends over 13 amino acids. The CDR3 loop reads CASTGGAYNEQFF. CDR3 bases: TGTGCCAGCACGGGGGGGGCCTACAATGAGCAGTTCTTC.

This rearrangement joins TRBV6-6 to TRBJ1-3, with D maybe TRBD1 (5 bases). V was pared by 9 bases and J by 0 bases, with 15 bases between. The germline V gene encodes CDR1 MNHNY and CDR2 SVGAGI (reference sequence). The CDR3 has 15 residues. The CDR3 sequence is CASSNRGDSGNTIYF. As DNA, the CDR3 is TGTGCCAGTTCTAACCGAGGGGACTCTGGAAACACCATATATTTT.

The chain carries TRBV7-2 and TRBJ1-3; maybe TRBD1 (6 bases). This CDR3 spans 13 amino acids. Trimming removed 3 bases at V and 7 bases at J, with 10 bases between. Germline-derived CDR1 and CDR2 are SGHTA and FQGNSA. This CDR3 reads CASSFGQGNTIYF. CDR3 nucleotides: TGTGCCAGCAGCTTCGGCCAGGGGAACACCATATATTTT.

The CDR3 region is CASSKRKQPSSYEQYF. In DNA form, the CDR3 reads TGTGCCAGCAGCAAAAGGAAGCAGCCGAGCTCCTACGAGCAGTACTTC. The J gene is TRBJ2-7, the V gene TRBV21-1. TRBV21-1 is assigned pseudogene status. The CDR3 extends over 16 amino acids.

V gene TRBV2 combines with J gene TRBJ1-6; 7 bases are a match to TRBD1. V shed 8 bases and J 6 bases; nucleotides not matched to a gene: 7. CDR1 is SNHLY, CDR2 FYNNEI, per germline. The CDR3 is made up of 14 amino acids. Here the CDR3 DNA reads TGTGCCAGCTCCAGACAGGGCGGTAATTCACCCCTCCACTTT. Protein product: CASSRQGGNSPLHF.

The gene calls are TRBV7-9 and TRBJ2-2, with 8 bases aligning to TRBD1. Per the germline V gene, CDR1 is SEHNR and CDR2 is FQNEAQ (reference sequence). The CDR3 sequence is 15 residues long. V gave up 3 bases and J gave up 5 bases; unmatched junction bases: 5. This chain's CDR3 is CASSLTGARTGELFF. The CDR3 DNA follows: TGTGCCAGCAGCTTGACAGGGGCCCGGACCGGGGAGCTGTTTTTT. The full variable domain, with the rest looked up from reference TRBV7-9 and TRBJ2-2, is DTGVSQNPRHKITKRGQNVTFRCDPISEHNRLYWYRQTLGQGPEFLTYFQNEAQLEKSRLLSDRFSAERPKGSFSTLEIQRTEQGDSAMYLCASSLTGARTGELFFGEGSRLTVL.

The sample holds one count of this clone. The DNA of the CDR3 is TGTGCTAGTGGTTCTTGGACTAGCGGGTCTACCGGGGAGCTGTTTTTT. Residues: CASGSWTSGSTGELFF. The chain uses TRBV12-5 and TRBJ2-2; 11 bases fit TRBD2. The CDR3 totals 16 residues. Germline V CDR1 and CDR2: LGHNT, FRNRAP. V gave up 4 bases and J gave up 5 bases; unmatched junction bases: 6.

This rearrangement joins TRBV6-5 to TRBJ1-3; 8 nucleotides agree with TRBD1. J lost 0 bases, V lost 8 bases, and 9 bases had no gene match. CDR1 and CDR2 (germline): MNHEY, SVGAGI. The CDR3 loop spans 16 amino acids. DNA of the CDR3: TGTGCCAGCCGTTCGACAGGGGCGAACTCTGGAAACACCATATATTTT. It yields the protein CASRSTGANSGNTIYF.

The chain's CDR3 is CARSLPGRATLCYDTIYF. As DNA, the CDR3 is TGTGCCAGAAGCCTACCGGGCCGAGCTACTCTGTGTTATGACACCATATATTTT. J is TRBJ1-3 and V is TRBV5-3, with D hard to call. TRBV5-3 is sorted into the ORF group, with uncertain function. The CDR3 loop spans 18 amino acids. Deletions cut 4 bases from V and 8 bases from J, with 28 bases between.

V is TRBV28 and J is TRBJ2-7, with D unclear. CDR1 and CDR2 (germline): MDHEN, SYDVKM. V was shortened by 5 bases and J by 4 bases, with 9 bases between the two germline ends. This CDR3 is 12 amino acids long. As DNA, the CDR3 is TGTGCCAGCAGTCACCCCGGATACGAGCAGTACTTC. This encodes CASSHPGYEQYF.

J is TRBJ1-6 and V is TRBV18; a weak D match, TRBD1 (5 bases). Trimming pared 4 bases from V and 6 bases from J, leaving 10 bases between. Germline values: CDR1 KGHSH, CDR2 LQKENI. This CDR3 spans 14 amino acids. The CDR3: CASSLQGSNSPLHF. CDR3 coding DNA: TGTGCCAGCTCACTTCAGGGCAGTAATTCACCCCTCCACTTT.

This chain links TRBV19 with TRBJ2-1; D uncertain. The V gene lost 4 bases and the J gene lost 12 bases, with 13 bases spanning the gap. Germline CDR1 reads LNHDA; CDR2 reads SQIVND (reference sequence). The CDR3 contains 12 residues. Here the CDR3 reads CASSSRRLGQFF. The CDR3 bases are TGTGCCAGTAGTAGCCGACGGTTGGGGCAGTTCTTC.

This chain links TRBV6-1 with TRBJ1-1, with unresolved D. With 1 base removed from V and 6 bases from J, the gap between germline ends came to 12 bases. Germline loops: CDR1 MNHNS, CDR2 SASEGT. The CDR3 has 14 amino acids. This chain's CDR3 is CASSEDIYRAEAFF. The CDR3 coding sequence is TGTGCCAGCAGTGAAGACATCTATAGAGCTGAAGCTTTCTTT.

The DNA of the CDR3 is TGTGCCAGCTCACCACCGGGGGCGCGGGAAAAACTGTTTTTT. Protein: CASSPPGAREKLFF. The genes are TRBV18 and TRBJ1-4, with D perhaps matching TRBD1 (6 bases). From germline, CDR1 is KGHSH and CDR2 LQKENI. The CDR3 has 14 residues. Trimming pared 0 bases from V and 8 bases from J, leaving 10 bases between.

CDR3 DNA: TGTGCCAGCAGTGTAGGGACAGTTTACGAGCAGTACTTC. This codes for CASSVGTVYEQYF. This sequence joins TRBV6-1 and TRBJ2-7, with 7 nucleotides matching TRBD1. This CDR3 has 13 residues. Trimming removed 4 bases from V and 4 bases from J; junction bases left unmatched: 4. Germline CDR1 MNHNS, CDR2 SASEGT.

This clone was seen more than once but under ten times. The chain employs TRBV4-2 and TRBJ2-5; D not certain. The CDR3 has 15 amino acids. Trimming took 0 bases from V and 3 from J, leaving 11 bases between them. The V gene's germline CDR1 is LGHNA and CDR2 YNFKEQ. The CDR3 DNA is TGTGCCAGCAGCCAAGATCCGAGCATCAAAGAGACCCAGTACTTC. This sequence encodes CASSQDPSIKETQYF.